This T cell receptor (beta chain) was retrieved from a study of CD8 T cells in ankylosing spondylitis. MiXCR was run by TCRdb on the 5' RACE reads, yielding one entry per CDR3 protein. The sample includes some 240,000 distinct CDR3 sequences, under 30% of them seen just once. The V segment lost 5 bases and the J segment 1 base; nucleotides outside the gene matches: 3. This CDR3 comprises 15 residues. Germline CDR1 DFQATT, CDR2 SNEGSKA (reference sequence). This clonotype was recorded a few times. The sequencing input was blood, either unsorted or a sorted T cell fraction (not recorded which). The chain combines TRBV20-1 with TRBJ2-5, with 14 bases lining up with TRBD2. The clonotype comes from a male donor with ankylosing spondylitis or in good health (not recorded which). This CDR3 is CSARTSGGIQETQYF. The CDR3 nucleotides are TGCAGTGCTCGGACTAGCGGGGGGATCCAAGAGACCCAGTACTTC.